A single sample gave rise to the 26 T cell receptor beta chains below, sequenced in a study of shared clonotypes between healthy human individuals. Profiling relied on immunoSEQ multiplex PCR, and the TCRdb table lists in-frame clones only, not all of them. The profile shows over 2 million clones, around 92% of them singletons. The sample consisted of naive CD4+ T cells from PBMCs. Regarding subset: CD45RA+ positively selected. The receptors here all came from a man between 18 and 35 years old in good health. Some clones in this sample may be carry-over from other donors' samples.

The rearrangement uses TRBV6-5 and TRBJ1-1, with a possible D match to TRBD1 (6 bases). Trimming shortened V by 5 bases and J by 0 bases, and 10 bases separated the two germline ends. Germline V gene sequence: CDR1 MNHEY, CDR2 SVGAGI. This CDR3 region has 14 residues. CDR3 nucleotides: TGTGCCAGCAGTCCAGGGGACGTGAACACTGAAGCTTTCTTT. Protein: CASSPGDVNTEAFF.

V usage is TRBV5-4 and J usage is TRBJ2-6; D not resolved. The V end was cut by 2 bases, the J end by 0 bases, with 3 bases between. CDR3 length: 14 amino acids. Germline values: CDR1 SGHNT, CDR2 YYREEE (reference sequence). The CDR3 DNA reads TGTGCCAGCAGCTTCCCCTCTGGGGCCAACGTCCTGACTTTC. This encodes CASSFPSGANVLTF.

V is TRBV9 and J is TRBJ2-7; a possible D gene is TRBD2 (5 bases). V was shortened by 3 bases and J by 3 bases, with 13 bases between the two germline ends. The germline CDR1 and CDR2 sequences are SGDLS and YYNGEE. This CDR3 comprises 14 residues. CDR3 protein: CASSASGSVYEQYF. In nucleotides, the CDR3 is TGTGCCAGCAGCGCTTCGGGTAGCGTCTACGAGCAGTACTTC. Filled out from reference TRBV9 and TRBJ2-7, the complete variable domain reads DSGVTQTPKHLITATGQRVTLRCSPRSGDLSVYWYQQSLDQGLQFLIQYYNGEERAKGNILERFSAQQFPDLHSELNLSSLELGDSALYFCASSASGSVYEQYFGPGTRLTVT.

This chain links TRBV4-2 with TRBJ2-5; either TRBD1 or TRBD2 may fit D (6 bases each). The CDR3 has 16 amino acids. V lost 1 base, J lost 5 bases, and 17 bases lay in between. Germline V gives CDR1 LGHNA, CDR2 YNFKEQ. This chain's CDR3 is CASSQAGAGVIETQYF. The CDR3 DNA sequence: TGTGCCAGCAGCCAAGCGGGGGCAGGAGTTATTGAGACCCAGTACTTC.

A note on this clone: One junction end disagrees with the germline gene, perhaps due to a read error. The CDR3 coding sequence is TGCAGTGCTAGAGGGACTAGCGGACACTTC. It translates to CSARGTSGHF. The chain uses TRBV20-1 and TRBJ2-5, with 10 bases matching TRBD2. This CDR3 has 10 amino acids. Germline V lookup: CDR1 DFQATT, CDR2 SNEGSKA (reference sequence).

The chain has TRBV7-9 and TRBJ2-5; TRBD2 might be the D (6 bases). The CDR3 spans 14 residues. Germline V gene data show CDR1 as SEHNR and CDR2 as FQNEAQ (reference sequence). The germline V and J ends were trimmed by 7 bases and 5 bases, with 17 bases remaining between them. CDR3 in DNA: TGTGCCAGCACCACTATGGGCGGGGAGGAGACCCAGTACTTC. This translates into CASTTMGGEETQYF. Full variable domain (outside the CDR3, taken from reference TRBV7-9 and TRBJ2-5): DTGVSQNPRHKITKRGQNVTFRCDPISEHNRLYWYRQTLGQGPEFLTYFQNEAQLEKSRLLSDRFSAERPKGSFSTLEIQRTEQGDSAMYLCASTTMGGEETQYFGPGTRLLVL.

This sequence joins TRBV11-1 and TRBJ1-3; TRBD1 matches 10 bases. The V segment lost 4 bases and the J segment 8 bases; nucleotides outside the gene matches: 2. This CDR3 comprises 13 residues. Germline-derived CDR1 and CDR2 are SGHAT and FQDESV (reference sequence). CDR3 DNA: TGTGCCAGCAGCTACGACAGGGGGCACACCATATATTTT. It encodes CASSYDRGHTIYF.

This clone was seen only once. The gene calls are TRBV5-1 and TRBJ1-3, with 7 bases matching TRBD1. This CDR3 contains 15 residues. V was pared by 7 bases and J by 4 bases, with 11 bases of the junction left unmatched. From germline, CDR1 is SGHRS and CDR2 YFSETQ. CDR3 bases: TGCGCCAGCCGGTTGACAGGGACATCCGGAAACACCATATATTTT. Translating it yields CASRLTGTSGNTIYF.

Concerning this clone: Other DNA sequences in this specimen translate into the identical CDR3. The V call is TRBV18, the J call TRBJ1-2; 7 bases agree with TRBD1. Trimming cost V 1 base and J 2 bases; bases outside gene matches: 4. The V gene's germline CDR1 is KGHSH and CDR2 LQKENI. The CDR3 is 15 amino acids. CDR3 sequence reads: CASSPRTGDNYGYTF. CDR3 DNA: TGTGCCAGCTCACCACGGACAGGTGACAACTATGGCTACACCTTC.

CDR3 nucleotide sequence: TGCGCCAGCAGTTTAGACAGGGGCCCGTACACTGAAGCTTTCTTT. Protein product: CASSLDRGPYTEAFF. This rearrangement joins TRBV5-1 to TRBJ1-1; TRBD1 agrees at 8 bases. V lost 5 bases and J lost 3; bases outside the gene matches: 9. CDR1 and CDR2 from the germline V gene are SGHRS and YFSETQ. The CDR3 runs 15 residues.

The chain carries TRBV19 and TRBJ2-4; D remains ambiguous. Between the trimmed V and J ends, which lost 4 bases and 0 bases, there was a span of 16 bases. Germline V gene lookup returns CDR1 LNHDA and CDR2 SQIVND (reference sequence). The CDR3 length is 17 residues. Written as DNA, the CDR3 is TGTGCCAGTAGTAGTCCCGGCTTACACGTAGCCAAAAACATTCAGTACTTC. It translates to CASSSPGLHVAKNIQYF.

DNA for the CDR3: TGTGCCAGCAGTAGACAACCCACTGAAGCTTTCTTT. This encodes CASSRQPTEAFF. The J gene is TRBJ1-1, the V gene TRBV6-5; D gene uncertain. Germline V lookup: CDR1 MNHEY, CDR2 SVGAGI. The ends were cut back, 5 bases at V and 4 bases at J, with 8 bases in the middle. The CDR3 contains 12 residues.

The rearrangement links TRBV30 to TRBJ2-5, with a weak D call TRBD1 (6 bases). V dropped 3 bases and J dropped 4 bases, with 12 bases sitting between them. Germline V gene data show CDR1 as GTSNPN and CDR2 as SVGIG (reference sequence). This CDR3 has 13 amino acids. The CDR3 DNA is TGTGCCTGGAGCGTTACCAGGGGAGAGACCCAGTACTTC. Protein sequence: CAWSVTRGETQYF.

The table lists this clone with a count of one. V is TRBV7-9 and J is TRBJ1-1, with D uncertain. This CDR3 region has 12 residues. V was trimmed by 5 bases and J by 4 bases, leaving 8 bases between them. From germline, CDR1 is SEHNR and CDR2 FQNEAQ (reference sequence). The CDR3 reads CASSTEVTEAFF. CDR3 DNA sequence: TGTGCCAGCAGCACGGAGGTCACTGAAGCTTTCTTT. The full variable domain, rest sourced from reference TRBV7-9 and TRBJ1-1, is DTGVSQNPRHKITKRGQNVTFRCDPISEHNRLYWYRQTLGQGPEFLTYFQNEAQLEKSRLLSDRFSAERPKGSFSTLEIQRTEQGDSAMYLCASSTEVTEAFFGQGTRLTVV.

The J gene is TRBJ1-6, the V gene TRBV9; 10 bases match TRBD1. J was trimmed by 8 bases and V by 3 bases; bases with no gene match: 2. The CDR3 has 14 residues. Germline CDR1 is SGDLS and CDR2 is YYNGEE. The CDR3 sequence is CASSAGQGDSPLHF. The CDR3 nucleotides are TGTGCCAGCAGCGCCGGACAGGGGGATTCACCCCTCCACTTT.

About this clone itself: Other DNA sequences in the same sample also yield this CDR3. The CDR3 bases are TGTGCCAGCGGGACAGGGATCTCCTACGAGCAGTACTTC. Protein: CASGTGISYEQYF. The chain couples TRBV2 to TRBJ2-7; 9 nucleotides agree with TRBD1. Germline CDR1 is SNHLY and CDR2 is FYNNEI. Trimming took 8 bases from V and 0 from J; bases not matched to a gene: 2. The CDR3 has 13 residues.

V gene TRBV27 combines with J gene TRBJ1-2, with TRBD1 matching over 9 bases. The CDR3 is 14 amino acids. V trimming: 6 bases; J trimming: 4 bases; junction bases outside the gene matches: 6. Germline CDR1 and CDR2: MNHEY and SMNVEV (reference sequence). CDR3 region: CASRGQGLSYGYTF. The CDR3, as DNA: TGTGCCAGCAGGGGACAGGGTTTATCCTATGGCTACACCTTC.

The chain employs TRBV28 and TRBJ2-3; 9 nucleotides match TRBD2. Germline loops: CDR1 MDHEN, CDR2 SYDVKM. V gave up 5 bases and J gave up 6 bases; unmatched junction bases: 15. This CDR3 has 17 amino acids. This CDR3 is CASSESGSGSAVDTQYF. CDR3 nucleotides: TGTGCCAGCAGTGAAAGTGGTAGCGGGAGTGCGGTGGATACGCAGTATTTT.

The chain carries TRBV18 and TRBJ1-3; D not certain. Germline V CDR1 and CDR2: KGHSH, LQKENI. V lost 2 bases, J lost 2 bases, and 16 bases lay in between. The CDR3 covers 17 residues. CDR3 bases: TGTGCCAGCTCACCAGATCTCGCAGGCGCTCCTGGAAACACCATATATTTT. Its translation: CASSPDLAGAPGNTIYF.

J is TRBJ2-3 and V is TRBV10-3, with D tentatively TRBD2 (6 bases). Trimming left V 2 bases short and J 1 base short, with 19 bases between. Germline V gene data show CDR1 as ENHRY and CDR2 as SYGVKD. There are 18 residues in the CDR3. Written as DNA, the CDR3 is TGTGCCATCAGTGAGGAGCCTAGCGCCAGAACTCGCACAGATACGCAGTATTTT. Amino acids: CAISEEPSARTRTDTQYF.

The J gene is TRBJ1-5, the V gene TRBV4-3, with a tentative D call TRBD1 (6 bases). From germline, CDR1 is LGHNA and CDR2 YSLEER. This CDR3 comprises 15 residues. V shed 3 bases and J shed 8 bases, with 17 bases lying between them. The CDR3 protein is CASSQEGGRGKPQHF. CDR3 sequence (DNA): TGCGCCAGCAGCCAGGAGGGGGGGAGGGGAAAGCCCCAGCATTTT.

The CDR3 DNA reads TGTGCCAGCAGCATTGGGATCTCGGGCACGGACACTGAAGCTTTCTTT. This gives the protein CASSIGISGTDTEAFF. The chain has TRBV11-2 and TRBJ1-1; D not certain. The CDR3 contains 16 residues. Germline V CDR1 and CDR2: SGHAT, FQNNGV. Trimming cost V 5 bases and J 3 bases, with 19 bases left between them.

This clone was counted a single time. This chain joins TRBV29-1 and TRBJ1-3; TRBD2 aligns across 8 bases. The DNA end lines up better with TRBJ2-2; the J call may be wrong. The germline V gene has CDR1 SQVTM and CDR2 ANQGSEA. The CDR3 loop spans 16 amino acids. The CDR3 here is CSVGPRSGRNTGELFF. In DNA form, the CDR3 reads TGCAGCGTTGGGCCGAGGAGCGGGAGGAACACCGGGGAGCTGTTTTTT.

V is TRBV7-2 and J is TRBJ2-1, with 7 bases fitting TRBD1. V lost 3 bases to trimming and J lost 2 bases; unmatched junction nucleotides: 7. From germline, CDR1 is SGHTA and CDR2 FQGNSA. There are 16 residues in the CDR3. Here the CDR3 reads CASSFTGVRAYNEQFF. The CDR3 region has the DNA TGTGCCAGCAGCTTCACAGGGGTAAGGGCCTACAATGAGCAGTTCTTC.

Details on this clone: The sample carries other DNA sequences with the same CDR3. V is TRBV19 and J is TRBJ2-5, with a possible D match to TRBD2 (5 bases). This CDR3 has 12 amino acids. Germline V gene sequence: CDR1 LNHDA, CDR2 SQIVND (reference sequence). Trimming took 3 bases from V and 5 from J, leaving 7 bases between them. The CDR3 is CASSIRGETQYF. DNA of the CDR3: TGTGCCAGTAGTATCCGGGGTGAGACCCAGTACTTC.

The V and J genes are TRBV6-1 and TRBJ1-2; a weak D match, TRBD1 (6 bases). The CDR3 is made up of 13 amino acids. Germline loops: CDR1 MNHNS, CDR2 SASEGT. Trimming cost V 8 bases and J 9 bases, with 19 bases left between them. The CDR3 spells CASEGRGGSSYTF. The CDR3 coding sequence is TGTGCCAGCGAGGGCAGGGGCGGGTCTAGCTACACCTTC.